Following are 19 T cell receptor beta chains from one sample sequenced in a study of blood T cells in healthy people across ages. Primers used in a second PCR of about 6 to 11 cycles were a sample-barcoded 5' primer and a J-beta primer mix. TCRdb fed the 5' RACE reads into MiXCR, producing one record per CDR3 protein. The sample has approximately 810,000 distinct CDR3 sequences, 29% seen once. The material sequenced was blood. The receptors here all came from an elderly woman in good health.

This clonotype was counted ten times or more. This chain links TRBV6-5 with TRBJ2-7, with D unclear. Trimming stripped 7 bases from V and 3 bases from J, with 13 bases between. This CDR3 is built from 13 residues. The germline CDR1 and CDR2 sequences are MNHEY and SVGAGI. DNA of the CDR3: TGTGCCAGCATCCTCTTTGGGATCTACGAGCAGTACTTC. Its translation: CASILFGIYEQYF.

The rearrangement links TRBV4-1 to TRBJ1-2, with D possibly matching TRBD1 (5 bases). The V gene lost 2 bases and the J gene lost 7 bases, with 11 bases spanning the gap. The CDR3 runs 13 residues. Per germline, CDR1 MGHRA and CDR2 YSYEKL. This CDR3 is CASSQPPGAGYTF. CDR3 DNA: TGCGCCAGCAGCCAACCCCCTGGGGCTGGCTACACCTTC.

This sequence joins TRBV7-2 and TRBJ1-2, with a possible D match to TRBD1 (5 bases). The germline gives CDR1 SGHTA, CDR2 FQGNSA. This CDR3 spans 15 amino acids. The V gene lost 4 bases and the J gene lost 8 bases, with 20 bases spanning the gap. The CDR3 nucleotides are TGTGCCAGCAGCTCTCAATTCGGGACTCAGGGAGGCTACACCTTC. It encodes CASSSQFGTQGGYTF.

This clonotype was recorded many times. The chain uses TRBV10-3 and TRBJ2-1; maybe TRBD2 (6 bases). Trimming cost V 7 bases and J 0 bases, with 19 bases left between them. Germline lookup yields CDR1 ENHRY and CDR2 SYGVKD. The CDR3 runs 17 residues. The chain's CDR3 is CAINLGPRGSSYNEQFF. CDR3 bases: TGTGCCATCAACCTTGGACCCCGGGGGTCCTCCTACAATGAGCAGTTCTTC.

The chain is built from TRBV19 and TRBJ2-1, with 12 bases that match TRBD1. The CDR3 consists of 15 residues. Germline loops: CDR1 LNHDA, CDR2 SQIVND (reference sequence). The DNA of the CDR3 is TGTGCAACCGGGACAGGGGGCCTCGTGGCCAATGAGCAGTTCTTC. Amino acids: CATGTGGLVANEQFF.

The genes are TRBV29-1 and TRBJ2-5, with 8 nucleotides matching TRBD1. Germline loops: CDR1 SQVTM, CDR2 ANQGSEA. V was pared by 4 bases and J by 2 bases, with 6 bases of the junction left unmatched. The CDR3 has 14 residues. This CDR3 reads CSVGTGNRQETQYF. The CDR3 DNA reads TGCAGCGTTGGGACAGGGAACCGTCAAGAGACCCAGTACTTC.

This clonotype came up many times. The V call is TRBV6-4, the J call TRBJ2-1; the D gene is possibly TRBD1 (5 bases). V lost 3 bases and J 7 bases, leaving 10 bases between the germline ends. Per the germline V gene, CDR1 is MRHNA and CDR2 is SNTAGT. The CDR3 extends over 13 amino acids. The CDR3 region has the DNA TGTGCCAGCAGTGAAGGGGTAAGGAATGAGCAGTTCTTC. Translated, it gives CASSEGVRNEQFF.

Many counts were recorded for this clonotype. The rearrangement links TRBV27 to TRBJ2-5, with D possibly matching TRBD2 (5 bases). This CDR3 has 15 residues. The germline gives CDR1 MNHEY, CDR2 SMNVEV (reference sequence). V lost 6 bases, J lost 4 bases, and 18 bases lay in between. The CDR3 protein is CASRVTGSPGETQYF. CDR3 DNA sequence: TGTGCCAGCAGAGTGACGGGGTCCCCCGGAGAGACCCAGTACTTC.

The chain is built from TRBV28 and TRBJ2-5, with a tentative D call TRBD2 (7 bases). Germline CDR1 MDHEN, CDR2 SYDVKM. The CDR3 covers 15 residues. V gave up 8 bases and J gave up 5 bases, with 21 bases separating them. The CDR3 DNA is TGTGCCAGCCACGGAATTGCGGGGGCCCGGGAGACCCAGTACTTC. Its translation: CASHGIAGARETQYF.

Ten or more counts support this clonotype. The CDR3: CASLSGGVYQETQYF. CDR3 sequence (DNA): TGTGCCAGTTTAAGCGGGGGCGTGTACCAAGAGACCCAGTACTTC. This chain uses TRBV12-3 or TRBV12-4 with TRBJ2-5; 8 positions match TRBD2. The CDR3 is made up of 15 amino acids. The junction had 9 bases not matched to a gene; V was cut back by 9 bases and J by 0 bases.

This clonotype was picked up many times. This chain uses TRBV10-3 with TRBJ2-6; D gene ambiguous. Between the trimmed V and J ends, which lost 2 bases and 0 bases, there was a span of 11 bases. CDR3 size: 17 residues. Per germline, CDR1 ENHRY and CDR2 SYGVKD. The CDR3 nucleotides read TGTGCCATCAGTGAGAGGCCCCGTCTCTCTGGGGCCAACGTCCTGACTTTC. It encodes CAISERPRLSGANVLTF.

This clonotype was detected ten times or more. The V gene is TRBV12-3 or TRBV12-4, the J gene TRBJ1-5; D is unclear. The V end was cut by 6 bases, the J end by 3 bases, with 6 bases between. The CDR3 contains 12 residues. The DNA of the CDR3 is TGTGCCAGCAGCCTTAACAATCAGCCCCAGCATTTT. It yields the protein CASSLNNQPQHF.

This clonotype appeared many times. V is TRBV7-2 and J is TRBJ1-4; D gene unclear. CDR1 is SGHTA and CDR2 is FQGNSA in the germline V gene. The CDR3 sequence is 15 residues long. Deletions cut 5 bases from V and 0 bases from J, with 10 bases between. In DNA form, the CDR3 reads TGTGCCAGCAGCCCGAACACTGCAACTAATGAAAAACTGTTTTTT. Protein product: CASSPNTATNEKLFF.

This chain uses TRBV6-5 with TRBJ1-5; weak D call: TRBD1 (5 bases). Germline V CDR1 and CDR2: MNHEY, SVGAGI. The CDR3 has 15 residues. The V end lost 4 bases, the J end lost 2 bases, and 12 bases lay between the germline ends. Here the CDR3 reads CASSWGRWGNQPQHF. Here the CDR3 DNA reads TGTGCCAGCAGTTGGGGCAGGTGGGGCAATCAGCCCCAGCATTTT.

This clonotype was detected a few times. V and J are TRBV11-2 and TRBJ1-1; unclear D gene. Germline V CDR1 and CDR2: SGHAT, FQNNGV. Trimming took off 3 bases at V and 1 base at J, with 9 bases between the two ends. This CDR3 region has 14 residues. The CDR3 region has the DNA TGTGCCAGCAGCTTGGTAAGGAAGAACACTGAAGCTTTCTTT. This translates into CASSLVRKNTEAFF.

In this sample, this clonotype turned up many times. This chain uses TRBV20-1 with TRBJ2-1; 9 positions agree with TRBD2. The trim removed 0 bases at V and 0 bases at J, leaving 3 bases unmatched. Per germline, CDR1 DFQATT and CDR2 SNEGSKA (reference sequence). The CDR3 runs 16 residues. The CDR3 region is CSARDSGRISYNEQFF. The CDR3 DNA is TGCAGTGCTAGAGATAGCGGGAGAATCTCCTACAATGAGCAGTTCTTC.

As for this clonotype: Germline and junction disagree at one end, which may indicate a read error. The rearrangement uses TRBV7-2 and TRBJ2-3; maybe TRBD1 (7 bases). CDR3 length: 13 amino acids. The germline V gene encodes CDR1 SGHTA and CDR2 FQGNSA. CDR3 sequence: CASSLRGTDMQYF. CDR3 DNA: TGTGCCAGCAGCTTACGGGGGACAGATATGCAGTATTTT.

This clonotype was detected a few times. With a much larger clone just one base away, this may be a read error. V gene TRBV5-1 combines with J gene TRBJ2-1; TRBD1 agrees at 7 bases. Trimming took 4 bases from V and 5 from J; bases not matched to a gene: 6. The germline CDR1 and CDR2 sequences are SGHRS and YFSETQ. The CDR3 has 14 residues. The CDR3 bases are TGCGCCAGCAGCCCGGGACAGTCCCACAATGAGCAGTTCTTC. This gives the protein CASSPGQSHNEQFF.

This clonotype was observed at least ten times. This rearrangement joins TRBV12-3 or TRBV12-4 to TRBJ1-2; D is unclear. Trimming stripped 1 base from V and 5 bases from J, with 5 bases between. The CDR3 is made up of 12 amino acids. CDR3 sequence reads: CASSLDVYGYTF. DNA of the CDR3: TGTGCCAGCAGTTTAGATGTTTATGGCTACACCTTC.